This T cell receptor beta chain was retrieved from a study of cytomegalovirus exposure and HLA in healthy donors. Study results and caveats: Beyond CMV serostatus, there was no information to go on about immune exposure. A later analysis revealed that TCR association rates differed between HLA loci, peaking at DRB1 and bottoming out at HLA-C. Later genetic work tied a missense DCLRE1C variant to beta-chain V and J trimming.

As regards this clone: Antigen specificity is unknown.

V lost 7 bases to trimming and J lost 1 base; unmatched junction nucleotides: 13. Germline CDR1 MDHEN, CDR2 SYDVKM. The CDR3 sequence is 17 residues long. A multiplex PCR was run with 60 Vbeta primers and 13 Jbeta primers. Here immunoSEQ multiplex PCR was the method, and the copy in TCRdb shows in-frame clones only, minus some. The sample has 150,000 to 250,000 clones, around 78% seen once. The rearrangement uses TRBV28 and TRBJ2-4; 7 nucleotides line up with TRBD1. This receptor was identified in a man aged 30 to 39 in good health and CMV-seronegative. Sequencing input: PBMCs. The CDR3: CASTGQDDLFAKNIQYF. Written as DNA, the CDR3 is TGTGCCAGCACCGGACAGGATGATCTTTTCGCCAAAAACATTCAGTACTTC.